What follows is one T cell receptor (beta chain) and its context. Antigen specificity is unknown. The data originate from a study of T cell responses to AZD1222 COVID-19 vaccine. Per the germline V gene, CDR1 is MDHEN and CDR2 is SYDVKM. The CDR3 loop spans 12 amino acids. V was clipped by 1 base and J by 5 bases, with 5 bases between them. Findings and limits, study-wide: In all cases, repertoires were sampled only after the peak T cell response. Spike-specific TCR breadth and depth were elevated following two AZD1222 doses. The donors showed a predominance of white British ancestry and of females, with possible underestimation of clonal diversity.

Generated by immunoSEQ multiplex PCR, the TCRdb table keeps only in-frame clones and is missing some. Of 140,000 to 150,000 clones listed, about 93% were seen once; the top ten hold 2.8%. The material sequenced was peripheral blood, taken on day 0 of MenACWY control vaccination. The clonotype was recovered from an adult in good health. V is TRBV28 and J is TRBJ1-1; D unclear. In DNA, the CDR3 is TGTGCCAGCAGTTTATTTGTTACTGAAGCTTTCTTT. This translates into CASSLFVTEAFF.